The following is a T cell receptor (beta chain) sequence with its context. Its matching antigen is unknown. This sample was included in a study of monozygotic twins with inflammatory bowel disease. General study points: Among IBD patients, TCRbeta diversity (inverse Simpson) was lower than in healthy co-twins.

Blood (approximately 2.5 ml) was collected from every donor individually. Starting material for each TCR library was roughly 3,300 ng of total RNA. For each CDR3 protein, TCRdb gives one entry from its re-call of the 5' RACE reads, without DNA. The record lists a few hundred thousand distinct CDR3 sequences, of which the ten most abundant hold more than 4.5%. The CDR3 runs 14 residues. From germline, CDR1 is SEHNR and CDR2 FQNEAQ (reference sequence). V is TRBV7-9 and J is TRBJ2-3; as DNA is missing, the TRBD1 call by TCRdb cannot be tested. Sequencing input: blood. The TCR originated in a human donor with ulcerative colitis or Crohn's disease, or a healthy co-twin of an affected twin (not recorded which). The CDR3 protein is CASSQGQGTDTQYF.